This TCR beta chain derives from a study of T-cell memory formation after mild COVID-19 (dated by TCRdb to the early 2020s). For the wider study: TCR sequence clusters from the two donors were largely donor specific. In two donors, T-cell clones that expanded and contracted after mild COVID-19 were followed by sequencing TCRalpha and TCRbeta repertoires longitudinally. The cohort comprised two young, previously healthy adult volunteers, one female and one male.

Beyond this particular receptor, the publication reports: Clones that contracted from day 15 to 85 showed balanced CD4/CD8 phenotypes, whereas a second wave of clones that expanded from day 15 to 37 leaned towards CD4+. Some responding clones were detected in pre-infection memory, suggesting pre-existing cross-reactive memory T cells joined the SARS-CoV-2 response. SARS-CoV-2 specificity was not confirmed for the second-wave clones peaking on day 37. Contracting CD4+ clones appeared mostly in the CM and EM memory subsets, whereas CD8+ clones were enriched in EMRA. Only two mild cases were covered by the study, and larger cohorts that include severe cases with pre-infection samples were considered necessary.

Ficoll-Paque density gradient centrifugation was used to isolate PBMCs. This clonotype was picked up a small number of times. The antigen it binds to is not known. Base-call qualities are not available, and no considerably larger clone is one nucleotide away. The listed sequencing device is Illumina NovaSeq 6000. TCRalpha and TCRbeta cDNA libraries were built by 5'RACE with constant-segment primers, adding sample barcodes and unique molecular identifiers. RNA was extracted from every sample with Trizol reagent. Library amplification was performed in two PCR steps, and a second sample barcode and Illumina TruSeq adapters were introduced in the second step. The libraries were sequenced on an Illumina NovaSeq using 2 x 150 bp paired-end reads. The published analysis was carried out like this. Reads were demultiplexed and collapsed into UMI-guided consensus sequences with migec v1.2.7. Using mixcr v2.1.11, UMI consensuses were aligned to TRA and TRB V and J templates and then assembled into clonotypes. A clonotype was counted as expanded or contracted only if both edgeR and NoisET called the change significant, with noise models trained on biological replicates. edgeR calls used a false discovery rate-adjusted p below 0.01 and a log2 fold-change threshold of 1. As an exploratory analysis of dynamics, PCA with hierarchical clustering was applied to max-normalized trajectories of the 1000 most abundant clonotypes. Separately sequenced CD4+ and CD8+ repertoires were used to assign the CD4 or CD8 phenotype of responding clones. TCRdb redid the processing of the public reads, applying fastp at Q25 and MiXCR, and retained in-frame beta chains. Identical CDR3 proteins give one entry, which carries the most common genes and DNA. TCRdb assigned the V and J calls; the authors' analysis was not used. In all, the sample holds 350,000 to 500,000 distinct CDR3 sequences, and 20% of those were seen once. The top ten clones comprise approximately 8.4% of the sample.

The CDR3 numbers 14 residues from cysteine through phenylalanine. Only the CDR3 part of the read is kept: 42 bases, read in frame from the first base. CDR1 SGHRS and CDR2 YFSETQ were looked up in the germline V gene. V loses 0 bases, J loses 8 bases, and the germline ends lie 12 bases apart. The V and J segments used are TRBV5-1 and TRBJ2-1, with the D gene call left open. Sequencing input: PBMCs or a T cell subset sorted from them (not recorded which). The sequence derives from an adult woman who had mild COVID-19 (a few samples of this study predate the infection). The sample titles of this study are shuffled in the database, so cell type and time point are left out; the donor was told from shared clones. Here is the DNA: TGCGCCAGCAGCTTGGGGGTACCGGCGGATGAGCAGTTCTTC. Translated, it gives CASSLGVPADEQFF.